This T cell receptor beta chain was observed in a study of identical twins. General study results and limits: Within twin pairs, the out-of-frame alpha sequences they shared showed excess low generation probability.

This clonotype came up a few times. Its antigen is currently unknown. V shed 4 bases and J shed 7 bases, with 14 bases lying between them. Germline V lookup: CDR1 MNHEY, CDR2 SMNVEV (reference sequence). This CDR3 region has 13 residues. Unique molecular identifiers were present on the cDNA, which also gained a universal primer site by template switching. Each CDR3 protein gets one entry after TCRdb re-called the 5' RACE reads with MiXCR. This sample carries 200,000 to 250,000 distinct CDR3 sequences, roughly 7% of them seen once, and the ten largest clones take approximately 3.6%. The data were also submitted as part of a second study, on yellow fever vaccine responses in identical twins.

The TCR originated in a woman under 30 in good health. This chain links TRBV27 with TRBJ2-7; D may be TRBD2 (6 bases). What was sequenced was memory (CD45RO+) T cells sorted from blood. CDR3 sequence: CASSSGTGYEQYF. In nucleotides, the CDR3 is TGTGCCAGCAGTTCTGGGACTGGTTATGAGCAGTACTTC.